This T cell receptor (beta chain) stems from a study of shared clonotypes between healthy human individuals. Study-wide background: A couple of women and a few men aged 18 to 49 served as donors.

The study's findings and limits: Generation probability values for non-shared clonotypes were lower than those for clonotypes shared by all four donors.

This CDR3 spans 16 amino acids. The germline V and J ends were trimmed by 3 bases and 12 bases, with 26 bases remaining between them. In germline, CDR1 is ENHRY, CDR2 SYGVKD. As for this clone: Antigen specificity is unknown.

Sequencing used immunoSEQ multiplex PCR; TCRdb keeps in-frame clones, though not all of them. The sample includes hundreds of thousands of clones, around 97% of them seen just once. Sample: naive CD4+ T cells sorted from blood. As to subset: CD45RA+ positively selected. The chain recombines TRBV10-3 with TRBJ1-2, with D perhaps matching TRBD1 (6 bases). This clonotype was obtained from a woman in her 30s in good health. Here the CDR3 reads CAISDSGTGPRGRNTF. CDR3 nucleotides: TGTGCCATCAGTGACTCAGGCACTGGGCCGAGGGGGAGGAACACCTTC.